Listed here is a single TCR beta chain. No antigen is known for it. The data belong to a study of T-cell memory formation after mild COVID-19. Study-level findings and limits: Memory sampled before infection contained some responding clones, suggesting cross-reactive memory joined.

From the 5' RACE reads, TCRdb called clonotypes with MiXCR, one entry per CDR3 protein. This sample has about 88,000 distinct CDR3 sequences, with around 25% found just once. Germline assignment: CDR1 MGHRA and CDR2 YSYEKL. V was pared by 4 bases and J by 1 base, with 4 bases of the junction left unmatched. The CDR3 loop spans 14 amino acids. The clonotype originates from a man aged 18-30 years who had mild COVID-19 (a few samples of this study predate the infection). Cell type and time point are not known. The chain links TRBV4-1 to TRBJ2-7, with 7 bases fitting TRBD1. The sample comprised PBMCs or a T cell subset sorted from them (not recorded which). CDR3 in DNA: TGCGCCAGCAGCCGCGAGGACAGGTCCTACGAGCAGTACTTC. Translation gives CASSREDRSYEQYF.